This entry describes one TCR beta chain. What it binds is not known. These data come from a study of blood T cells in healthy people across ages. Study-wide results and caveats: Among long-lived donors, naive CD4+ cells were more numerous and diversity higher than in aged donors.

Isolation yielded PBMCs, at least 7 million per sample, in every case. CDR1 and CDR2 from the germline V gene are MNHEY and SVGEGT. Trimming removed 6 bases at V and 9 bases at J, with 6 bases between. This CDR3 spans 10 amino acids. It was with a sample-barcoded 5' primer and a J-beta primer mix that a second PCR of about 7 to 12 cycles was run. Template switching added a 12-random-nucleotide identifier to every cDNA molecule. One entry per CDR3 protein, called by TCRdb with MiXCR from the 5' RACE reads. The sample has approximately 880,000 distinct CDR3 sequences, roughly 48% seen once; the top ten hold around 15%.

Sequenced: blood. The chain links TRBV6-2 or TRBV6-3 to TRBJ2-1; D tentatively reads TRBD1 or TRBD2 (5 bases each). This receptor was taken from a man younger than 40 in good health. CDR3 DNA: TGTGCCAGCAGGGGGGTTGAGCAGTTCTTC. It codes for CASRGVEQFF.